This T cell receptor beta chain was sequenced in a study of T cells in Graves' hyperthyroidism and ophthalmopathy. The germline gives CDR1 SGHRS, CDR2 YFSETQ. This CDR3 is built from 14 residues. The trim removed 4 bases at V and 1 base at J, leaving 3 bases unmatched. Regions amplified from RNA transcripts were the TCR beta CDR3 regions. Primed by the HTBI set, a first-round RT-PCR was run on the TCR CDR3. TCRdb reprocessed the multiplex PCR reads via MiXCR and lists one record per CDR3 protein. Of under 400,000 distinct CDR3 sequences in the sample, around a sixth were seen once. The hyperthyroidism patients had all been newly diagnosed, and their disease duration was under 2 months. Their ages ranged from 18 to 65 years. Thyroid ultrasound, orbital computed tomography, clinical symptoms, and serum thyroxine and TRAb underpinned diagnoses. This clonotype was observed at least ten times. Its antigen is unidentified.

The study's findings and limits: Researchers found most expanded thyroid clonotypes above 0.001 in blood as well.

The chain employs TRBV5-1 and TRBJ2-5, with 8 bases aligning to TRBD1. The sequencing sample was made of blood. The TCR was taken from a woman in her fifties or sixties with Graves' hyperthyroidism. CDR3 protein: CASSTQGAQETQYF. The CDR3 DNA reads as TGCGCCAGCAGCACCCAGGGGGCCCAAGAGACCCAGTACTTC.